The text below deals with one T cell receptor beta chain. What it binds is not known. The data stem from a study of shared clonotypes between healthy human individuals. Donors were healthy HIV-negative adults without recent acute infections or vaccinations. There were only Caucasian adults among the donors, and all lived in Nashville, Tennessee. Study observations and caveats: With a few donors compared, about 5.2% of naive CD4 clonotypes were shared.

Authors' data handling: From ImmunoSEQ came sequences covering only the junction and carrying no quality scores, so filtering differed. Sequencing used immunoSEQ multiplex PCR; TCRdb keeps in-frame clones, though not all of them. For V, J and clone size, that table is used; D and trimming come from the DNA. The sample contains over 950,000 clones, about 80% of which appear only once. The V and J ends lost 6 bases and 2 bases respectively, with 17 bases between them. The CDR3 consists of 15 residues. The germline CDR1 and CDR2 sequences are KGHSH and LQKENI. This sequence was found in a young man in good health. Some clones in this sample may be carry-over from other donors' samples. Sequencing was carried out using memory CD4+ T cells from PBMCs. Subset given: CD45RA-negative fraction. The chain joins TRBV18 to TRBJ2-7; possibly TRBD1 for D (6 bases). The CDR3 DNA reads TGTGCCAGCTCCTGGGGGCAGGGCGATACCTACGAGCAGTACTTC. It encodes CASSWGQGDTYEQYF.